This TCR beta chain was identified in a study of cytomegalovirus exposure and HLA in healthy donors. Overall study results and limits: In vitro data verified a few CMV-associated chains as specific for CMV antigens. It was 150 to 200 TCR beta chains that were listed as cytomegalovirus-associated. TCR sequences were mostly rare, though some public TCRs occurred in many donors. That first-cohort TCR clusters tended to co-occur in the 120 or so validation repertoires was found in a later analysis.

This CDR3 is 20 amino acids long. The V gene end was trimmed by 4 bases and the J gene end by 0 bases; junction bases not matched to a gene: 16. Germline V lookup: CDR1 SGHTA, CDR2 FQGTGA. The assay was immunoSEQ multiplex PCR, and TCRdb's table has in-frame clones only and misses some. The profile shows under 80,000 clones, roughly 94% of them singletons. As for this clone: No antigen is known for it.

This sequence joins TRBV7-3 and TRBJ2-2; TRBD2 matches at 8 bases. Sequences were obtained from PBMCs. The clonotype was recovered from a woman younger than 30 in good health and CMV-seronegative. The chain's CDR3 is CASSSSGLESGGPNTGELFF. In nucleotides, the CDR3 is TGTGCCAGCAGCTCTTCCGGTCTGGAAAGCGGGGGACCGAACACCGGGGAGCTGTTTTTT.